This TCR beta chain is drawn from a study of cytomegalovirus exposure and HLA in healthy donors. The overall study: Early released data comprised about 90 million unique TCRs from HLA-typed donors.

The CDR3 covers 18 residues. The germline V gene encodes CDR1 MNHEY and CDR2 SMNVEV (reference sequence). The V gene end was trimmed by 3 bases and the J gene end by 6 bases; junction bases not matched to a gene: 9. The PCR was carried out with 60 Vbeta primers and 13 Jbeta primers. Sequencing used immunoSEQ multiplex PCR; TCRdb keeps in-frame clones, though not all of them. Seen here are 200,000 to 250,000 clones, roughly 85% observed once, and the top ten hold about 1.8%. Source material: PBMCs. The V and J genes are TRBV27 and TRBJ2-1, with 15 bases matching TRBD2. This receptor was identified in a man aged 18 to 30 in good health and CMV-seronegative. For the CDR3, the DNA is TGTGCCAGCAGTTTCGGGACTAGCGGGGGGACCTTCCCCAATGAGCAGTTCTTC. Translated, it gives CASSFGTSGGTFPNEQFF.